What follows are 9 T cell receptor beta chains derived from one specimen sequenced in a study of OX40 agonist ivuxolimab in advanced cancers. Data came from immunoSEQ multiplex PCR; TCRdb stores just in-frame clones and leaves some out. The sample has 13,000 or so clones, around 83% seen once. Sequences were derived from CD4+ or CD8+ T cells sorted from blood, sampled in a trial of the OX40 agonist ivuxolimab. The receptors derive from an adult with an advanced solid tumor such as melanoma, head and neck, liver or kidney cancer.

The chain uses TRBV29-1 and TRBJ2-1; D remains unclear. Germline values: CDR1 SQVTM, CDR2 ANQGSEA. The CDR3 contains 11 residues. Trimming cost V 5 bases and J 6 bases, with 8 bases left between them. The CDR3 here is CSVREGNEQFF. CDR3 nucleotides: TGCAGCGTTAGGGAAGGCAATGAGCAGTTCTTC.

V is TRBV5-1 and J is TRBJ1-4, with D perhaps matching TRBD1 (5 bases). The CDR3 loop spans 16 amino acids. V was cut by 4 bases and J by 7 bases, with 20 bases left in between. Germline CDR1 is SGHRS and CDR2 is YFSETQ. This chain's CDR3 is CASSLVGVEEGEKLFF. The CDR3 nucleotides read TGCGCCAGCAGCCTTGTAGGGGTGGAGGAGGGTGAAAAACTGTTTTTT.

The chain combines TRBV5-1 with TRBJ2-7; 7 bases map to TRBD1. Germline values: CDR1 SGHRS, CDR2 YFSETQ. CDR3 size: 13 residues. Losses at the gene ends were 3 bases for V and 3 bases for J; bases not matched to a gene: 3. CDR3 nucleotide sequence: TGCGCCAGCAGCTCCCGGGACAGCTACGAGCAGTACTTC. Translated, it gives CASSSRDSYEQYF.

The chain carries TRBV10-3 and TRBJ1-1; D not resolved. Looked up from germline, CDR1 is ENHRY and CDR2 is SYGVKD. V was trimmed by 6 bases and J by 1 base, leaving 6 bases between them. The length of the CDR3 is 12 residues. CDR3: CAISATNTEAFF. Written as DNA, the CDR3 is TGTGCCATCAGCGCAACGAACACTGAAGCTTTCTTT.

The V gene is TRBV4-1, the J gene TRBJ2-1, with D tentatively TRBD2 (5 bases). Germline CDR1 and CDR2: MGHRA and YSYEKL. This CDR3 contains 15 residues. Trimming shortened V by 1 base and J by 2 bases, and 9 bases separated the two germline ends. For the CDR3, the DNA is TGCGCCAGCAGCCAAGGTAGCGATACCTACAATGAGCAGTTCTTC. It is translated as CASSQGSDTYNEQFF.

This clone turned up a few times. The gene calls are TRBV27 and TRBJ1-3, with D possibly TRBD1 on 5 matching bases. Germline-derived CDR1 and CDR2 are MNHEY and SMNVEV (reference sequence). Trimming stripped 4 bases from V and 2 bases from J, with 12 bases between. The CDR3 has 15 amino acids. The CDR3 sequence is CASSYEGIPGNTIYF. In DNA, the CDR3 is TGTGCCAGCAGTTATGAGGGGATTCCTGGAAACACCATATATTTT.

The chain joins TRBV4-2 to TRBJ2-1; unclear D gene. Deletions cut 0 bases from V and 10 bases from J, with 16 bases between. Germline V gives CDR1 LGHNA, CDR2 YNFKEQ. The CDR3 extends over 15 amino acids. In nucleotides, the CDR3 is TGTGCCAGCAGCCAAGAAAGTGGGGTAACCGTGGAGCAGTTCTTC. It yields the protein CASSQESGVTVEQFF.

The DNA of the CDR3 is TGTGCCAGCAGCGTAGAGTTCCTAGGATACGAGCAGTACTTC. Its translation is CASSVEFLGYEQYF. The V call is TRBV9, the J call TRBJ2-7; D call uncertain. CDR1 SGDLS and CDR2 YYNGEE come from the germline V gene. The CDR3 spans 14 residues. V lost 0 bases, J lost 4 bases, and 11 bases lay in between.

The chain links TRBV13 to TRBJ1-5; 7 positions agree with TRBD1. From germline, CDR1 is PRHDT and CDR2 FYEKMQ (reference sequence). The CDR3 is 15 residues long. J lost 4 bases, V lost 5 bases, and 8 bases had no gene match. The CDR3 sequence: CASSEGGRGNQPQHF. The DNA of the CDR3 is TGTGCCAGCAGCGAAGGGGGCAGGGGGAATCAGCCCCAGCATTTT.